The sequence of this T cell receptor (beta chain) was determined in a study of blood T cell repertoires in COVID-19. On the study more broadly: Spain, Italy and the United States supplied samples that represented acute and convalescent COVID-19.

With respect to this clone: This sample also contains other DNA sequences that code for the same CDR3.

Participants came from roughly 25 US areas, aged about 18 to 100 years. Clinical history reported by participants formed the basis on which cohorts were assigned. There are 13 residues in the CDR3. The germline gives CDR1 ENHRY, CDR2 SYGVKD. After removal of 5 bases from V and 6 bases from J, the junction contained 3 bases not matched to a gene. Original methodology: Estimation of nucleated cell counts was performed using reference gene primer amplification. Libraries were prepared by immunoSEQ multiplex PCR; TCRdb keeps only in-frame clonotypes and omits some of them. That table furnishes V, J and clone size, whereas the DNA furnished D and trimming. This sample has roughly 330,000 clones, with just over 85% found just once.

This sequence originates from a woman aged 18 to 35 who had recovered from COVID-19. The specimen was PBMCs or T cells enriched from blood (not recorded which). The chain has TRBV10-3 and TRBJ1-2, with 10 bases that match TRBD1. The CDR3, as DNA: TGTGCCATCAGTCGCGGACAGGGGGATGGCTACACCTTC. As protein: CAISRGQGDGYTF.